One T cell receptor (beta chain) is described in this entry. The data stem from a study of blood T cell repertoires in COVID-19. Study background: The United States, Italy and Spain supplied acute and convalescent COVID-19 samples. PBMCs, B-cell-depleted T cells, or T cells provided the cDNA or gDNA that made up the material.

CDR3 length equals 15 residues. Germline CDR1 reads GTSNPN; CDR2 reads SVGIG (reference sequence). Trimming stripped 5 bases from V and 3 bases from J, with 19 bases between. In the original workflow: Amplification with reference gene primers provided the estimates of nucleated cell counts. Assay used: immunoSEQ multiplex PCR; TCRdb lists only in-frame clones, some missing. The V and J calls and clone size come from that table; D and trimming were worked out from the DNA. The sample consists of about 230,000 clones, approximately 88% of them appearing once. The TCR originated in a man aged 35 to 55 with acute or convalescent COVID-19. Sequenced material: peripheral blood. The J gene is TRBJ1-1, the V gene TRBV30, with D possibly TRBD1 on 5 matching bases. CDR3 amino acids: CAWQAGNLRDTEAFF. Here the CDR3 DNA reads TGTGCCTGGCAAGCAGGGAATCTGCGTGACACTGAAGCTTTCTTT. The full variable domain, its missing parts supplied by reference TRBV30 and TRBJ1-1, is SQTIHQWPATLVQPVGSPLSLECTVEGTSNPNLYWYRQAAGRGLQLLFYSVGIGQISSEVPQNLSASRPQDRQFILSSKKLLLSDSGFYLCAWQAGNLRDTEAFFGQGTRLTVV.